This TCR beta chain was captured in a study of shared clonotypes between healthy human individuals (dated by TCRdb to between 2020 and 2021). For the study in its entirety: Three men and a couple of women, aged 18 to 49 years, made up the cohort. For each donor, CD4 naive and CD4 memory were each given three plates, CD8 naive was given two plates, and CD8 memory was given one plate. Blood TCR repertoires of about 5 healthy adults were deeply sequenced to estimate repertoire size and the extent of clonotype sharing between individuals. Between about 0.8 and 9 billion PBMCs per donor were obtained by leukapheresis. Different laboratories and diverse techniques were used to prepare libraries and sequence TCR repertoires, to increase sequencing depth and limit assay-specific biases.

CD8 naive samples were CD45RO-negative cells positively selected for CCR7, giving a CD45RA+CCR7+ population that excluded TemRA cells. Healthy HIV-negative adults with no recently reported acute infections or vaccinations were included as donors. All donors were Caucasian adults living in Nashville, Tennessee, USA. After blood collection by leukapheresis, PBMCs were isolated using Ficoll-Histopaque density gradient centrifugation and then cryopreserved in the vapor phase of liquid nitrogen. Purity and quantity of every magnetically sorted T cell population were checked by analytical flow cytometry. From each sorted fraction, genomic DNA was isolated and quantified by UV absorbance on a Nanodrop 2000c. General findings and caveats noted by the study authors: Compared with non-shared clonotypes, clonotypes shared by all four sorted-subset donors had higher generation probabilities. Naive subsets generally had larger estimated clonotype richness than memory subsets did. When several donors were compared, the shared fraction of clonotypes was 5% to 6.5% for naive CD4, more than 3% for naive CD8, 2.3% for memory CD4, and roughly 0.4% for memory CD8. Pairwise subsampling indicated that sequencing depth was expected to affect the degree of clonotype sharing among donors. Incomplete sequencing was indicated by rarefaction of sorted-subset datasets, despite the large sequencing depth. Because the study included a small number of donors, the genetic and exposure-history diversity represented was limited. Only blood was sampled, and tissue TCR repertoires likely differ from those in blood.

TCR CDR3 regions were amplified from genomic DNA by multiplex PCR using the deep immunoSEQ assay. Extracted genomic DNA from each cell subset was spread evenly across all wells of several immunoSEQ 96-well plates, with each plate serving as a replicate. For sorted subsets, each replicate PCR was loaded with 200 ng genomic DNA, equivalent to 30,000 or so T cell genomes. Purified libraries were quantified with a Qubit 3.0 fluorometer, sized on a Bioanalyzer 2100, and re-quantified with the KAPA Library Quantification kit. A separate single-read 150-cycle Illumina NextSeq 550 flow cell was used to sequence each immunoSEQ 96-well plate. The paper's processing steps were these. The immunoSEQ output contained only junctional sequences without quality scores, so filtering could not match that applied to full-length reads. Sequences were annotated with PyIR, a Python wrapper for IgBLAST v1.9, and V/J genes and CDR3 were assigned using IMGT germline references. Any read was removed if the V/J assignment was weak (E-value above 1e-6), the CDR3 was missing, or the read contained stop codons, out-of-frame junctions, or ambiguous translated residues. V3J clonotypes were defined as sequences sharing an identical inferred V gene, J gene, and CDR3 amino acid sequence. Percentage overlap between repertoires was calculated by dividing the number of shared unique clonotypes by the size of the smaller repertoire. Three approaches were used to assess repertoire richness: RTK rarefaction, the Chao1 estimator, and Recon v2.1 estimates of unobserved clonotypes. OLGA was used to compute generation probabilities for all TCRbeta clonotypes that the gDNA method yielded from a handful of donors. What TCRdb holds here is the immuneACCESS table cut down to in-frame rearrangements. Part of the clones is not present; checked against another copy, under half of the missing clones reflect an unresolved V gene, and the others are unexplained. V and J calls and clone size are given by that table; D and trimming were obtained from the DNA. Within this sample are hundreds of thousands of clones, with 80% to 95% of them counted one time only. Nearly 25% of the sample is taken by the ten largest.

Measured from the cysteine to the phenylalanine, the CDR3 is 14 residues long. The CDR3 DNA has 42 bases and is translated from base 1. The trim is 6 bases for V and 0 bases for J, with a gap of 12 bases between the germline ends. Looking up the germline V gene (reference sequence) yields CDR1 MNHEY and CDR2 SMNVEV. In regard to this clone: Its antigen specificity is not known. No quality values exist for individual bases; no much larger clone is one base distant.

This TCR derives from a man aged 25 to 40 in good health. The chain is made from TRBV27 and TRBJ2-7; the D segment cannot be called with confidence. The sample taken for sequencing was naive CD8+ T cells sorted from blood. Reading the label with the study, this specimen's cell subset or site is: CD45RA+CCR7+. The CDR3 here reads CASSLTVTSYEQYF. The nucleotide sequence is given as TGTGCCAGCAGCTTGACTGTTACCTCCTACGAGCAGTACTTC.